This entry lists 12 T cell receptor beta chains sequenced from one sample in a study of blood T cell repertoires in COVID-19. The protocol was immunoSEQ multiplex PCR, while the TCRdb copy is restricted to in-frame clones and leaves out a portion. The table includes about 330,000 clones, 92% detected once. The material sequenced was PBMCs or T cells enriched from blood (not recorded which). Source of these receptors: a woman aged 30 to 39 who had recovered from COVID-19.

CDR3 DNA sequence: TGTGCCTGGCAGGGACAGACAAATTCACCCCTCCACTTT. Translating gives CAWQGQTNSPLHF. The V call is TRBV30, the J call TRBJ1-6; TRBD1 matches at 7 bases. The CDR3 consists of 13 residues. V lost 5 bases and J lost 7; bases outside the gene matches: 5. Germline V CDR1 and CDR2: GTSNPN, SVGIG (reference sequence). Full variable domain (missing parts from reference TRBV30 and TRBJ1-6): SQTIHQWPATLVQPVGSPLSLECTVEGTSNPNLYWYRQAAGRGLQLLFYSVGIGQISSEVPQNLSASRPQDRQFILSSKKLLLSDSGFYLCAWQGQTNSPLHFGNGTRLTVT.

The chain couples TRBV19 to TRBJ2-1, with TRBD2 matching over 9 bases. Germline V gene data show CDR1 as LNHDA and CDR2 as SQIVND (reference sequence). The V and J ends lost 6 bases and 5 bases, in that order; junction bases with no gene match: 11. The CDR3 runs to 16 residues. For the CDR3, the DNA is TGTGCCAGTAGAGCCCATAGCGGGAGTAGGAACAATGAGCAGTTCTTC. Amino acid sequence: CASRAHSGSRNNEQFF.

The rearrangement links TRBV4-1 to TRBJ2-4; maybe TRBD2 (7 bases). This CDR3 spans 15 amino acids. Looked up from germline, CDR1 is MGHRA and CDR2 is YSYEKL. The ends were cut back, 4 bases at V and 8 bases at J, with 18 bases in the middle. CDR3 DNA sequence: TGCGCCAGCAGCCCACGGGGGGCAGAACCGGACATTCAGTACTTC. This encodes CASSPRGAEPDIQYF.

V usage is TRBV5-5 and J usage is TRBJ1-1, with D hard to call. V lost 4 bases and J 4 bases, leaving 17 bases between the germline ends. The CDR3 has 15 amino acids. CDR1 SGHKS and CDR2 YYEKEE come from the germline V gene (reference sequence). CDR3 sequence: CASSTLRGGSTEAFF. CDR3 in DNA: TGTGCCAGCAGCACCCTCCGGGGAGGCAGCACTGAAGCTTTCTTT.

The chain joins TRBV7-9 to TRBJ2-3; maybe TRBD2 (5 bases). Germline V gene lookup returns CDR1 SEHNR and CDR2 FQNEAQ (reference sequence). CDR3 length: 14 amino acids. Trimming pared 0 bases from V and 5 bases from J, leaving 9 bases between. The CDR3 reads CASSLAGEVDTQYF. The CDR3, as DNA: TGTGCCAGCAGCTTAGCGGGAGAGGTAGATACGCAGTATTTT.

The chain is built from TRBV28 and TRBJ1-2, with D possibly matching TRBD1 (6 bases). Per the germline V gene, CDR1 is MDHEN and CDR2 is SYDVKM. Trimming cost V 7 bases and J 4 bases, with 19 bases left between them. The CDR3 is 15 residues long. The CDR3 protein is CASTLWGGGVYGYTF. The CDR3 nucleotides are TGTGCCAGCACCCTATGGGGAGGGGGGGTCTATGGCTACACCTTC.

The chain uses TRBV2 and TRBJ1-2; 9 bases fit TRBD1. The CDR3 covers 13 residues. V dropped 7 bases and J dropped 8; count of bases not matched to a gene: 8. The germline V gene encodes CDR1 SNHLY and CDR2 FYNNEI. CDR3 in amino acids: CASTRDRVQGYTF. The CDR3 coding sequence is TGTGCCAGCACCCGGGACAGGGTCCAGGGCTACACCTTC.

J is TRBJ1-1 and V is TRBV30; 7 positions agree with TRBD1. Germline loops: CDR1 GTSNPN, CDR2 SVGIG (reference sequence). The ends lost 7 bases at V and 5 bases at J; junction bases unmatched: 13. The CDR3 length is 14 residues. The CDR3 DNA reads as TGTGCCTTGGGAGAACAGGGGCGGTGGACTGAAGCTTTCTTT. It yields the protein CALGEQGRWTEAFF.

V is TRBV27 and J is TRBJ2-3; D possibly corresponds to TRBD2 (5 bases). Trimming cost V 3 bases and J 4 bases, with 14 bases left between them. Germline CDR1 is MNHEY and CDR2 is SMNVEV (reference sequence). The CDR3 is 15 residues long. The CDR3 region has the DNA TGTGCCAGCAGTTTGTATGGTGGGAGTCCAGATACGCAGTATTTT. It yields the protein CASSLYGGSPDTQYF.

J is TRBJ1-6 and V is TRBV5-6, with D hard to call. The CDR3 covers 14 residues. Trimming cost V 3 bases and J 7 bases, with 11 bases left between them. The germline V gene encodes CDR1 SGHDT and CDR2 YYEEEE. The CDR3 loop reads CASSSPVSNSPLHF. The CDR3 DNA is TGTGCCAGCAGCTCTCCGGTTTCCAATTCACCCCTCCACTTT.

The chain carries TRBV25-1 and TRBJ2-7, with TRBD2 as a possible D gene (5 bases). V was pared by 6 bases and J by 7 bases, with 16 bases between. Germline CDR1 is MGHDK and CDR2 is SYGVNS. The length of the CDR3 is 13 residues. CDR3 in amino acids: CASRGKDWGEQYF. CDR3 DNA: TGTGCCAGCAGAGGCAAGGACTGGGGAGAGCAGTACTTC.

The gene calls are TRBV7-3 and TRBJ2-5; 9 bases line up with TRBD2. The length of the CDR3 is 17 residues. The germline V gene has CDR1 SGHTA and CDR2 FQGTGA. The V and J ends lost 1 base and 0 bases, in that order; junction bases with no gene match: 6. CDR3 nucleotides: TGTGCCAGCAGCTTAAGTTTGCGGGAGGGGTACCAAGAGACCCAGTACTTC. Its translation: CASSLSLREGYQETQYF.